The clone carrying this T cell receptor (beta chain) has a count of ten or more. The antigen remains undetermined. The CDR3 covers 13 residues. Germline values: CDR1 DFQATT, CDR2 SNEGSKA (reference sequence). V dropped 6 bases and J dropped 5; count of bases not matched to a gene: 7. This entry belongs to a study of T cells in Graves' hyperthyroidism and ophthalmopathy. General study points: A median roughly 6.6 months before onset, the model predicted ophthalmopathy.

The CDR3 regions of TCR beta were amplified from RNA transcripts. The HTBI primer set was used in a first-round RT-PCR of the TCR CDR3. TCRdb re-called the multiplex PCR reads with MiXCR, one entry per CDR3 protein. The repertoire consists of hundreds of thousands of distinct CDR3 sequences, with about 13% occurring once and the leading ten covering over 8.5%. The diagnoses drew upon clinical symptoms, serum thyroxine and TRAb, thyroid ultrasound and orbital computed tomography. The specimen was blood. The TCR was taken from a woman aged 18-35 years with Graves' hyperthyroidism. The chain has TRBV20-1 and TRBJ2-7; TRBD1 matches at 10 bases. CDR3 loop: CSAPGQGINEQYF. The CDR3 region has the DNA TGCAGTGCCCCGGGACAGGGGATCAACGAGCAGTACTTC.